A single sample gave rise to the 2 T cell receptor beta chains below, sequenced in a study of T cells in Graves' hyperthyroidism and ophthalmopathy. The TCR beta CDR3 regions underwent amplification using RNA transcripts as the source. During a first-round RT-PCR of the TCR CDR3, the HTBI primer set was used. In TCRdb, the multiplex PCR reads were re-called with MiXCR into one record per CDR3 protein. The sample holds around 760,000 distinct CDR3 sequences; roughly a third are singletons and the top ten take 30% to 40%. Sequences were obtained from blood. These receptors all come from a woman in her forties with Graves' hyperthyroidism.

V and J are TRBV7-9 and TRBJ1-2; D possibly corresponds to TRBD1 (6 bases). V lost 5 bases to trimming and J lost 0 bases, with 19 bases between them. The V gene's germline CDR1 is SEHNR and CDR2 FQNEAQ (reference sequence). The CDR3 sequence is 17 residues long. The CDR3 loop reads CASSPYIQGLTNYGYTF. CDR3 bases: TGTGCCAGCAGCCCCTACATACAGGGACTTACTAACTATGGCTACACCTTC.

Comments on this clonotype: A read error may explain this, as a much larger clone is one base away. CDR3 sequence reads: CASNEGQGNYGYTF. CDR3 nucleotides: TGTGCCAGCAACGAGGGACAGGGAAACTATGGCTACACCTTC. The V and J genes are TRBV7-2 and TRBJ1-2, with 9 bases lining up with TRBD1. The CDR3 spans 14 residues. Losses at the gene ends were 7 bases for V and 2 bases for J; bases not matched to a gene: 5. Germline CDR1 reads SGHTA; CDR2 reads FQGNSA.